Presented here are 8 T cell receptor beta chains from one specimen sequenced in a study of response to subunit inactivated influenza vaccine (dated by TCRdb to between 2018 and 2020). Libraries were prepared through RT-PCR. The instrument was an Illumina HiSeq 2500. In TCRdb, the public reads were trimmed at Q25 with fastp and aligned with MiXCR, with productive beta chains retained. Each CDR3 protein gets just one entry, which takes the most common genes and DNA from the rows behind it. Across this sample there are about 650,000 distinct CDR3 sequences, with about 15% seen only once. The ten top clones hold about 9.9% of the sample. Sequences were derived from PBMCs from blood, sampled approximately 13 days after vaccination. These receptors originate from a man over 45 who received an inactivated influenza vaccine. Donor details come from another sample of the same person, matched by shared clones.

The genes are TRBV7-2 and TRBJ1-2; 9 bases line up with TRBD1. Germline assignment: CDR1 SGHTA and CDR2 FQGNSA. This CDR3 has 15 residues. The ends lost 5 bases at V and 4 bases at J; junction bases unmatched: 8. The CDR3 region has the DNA TGTGCCAGCAGCCCGCGGACAGGGGACAGCTATGGCTACACCTTC. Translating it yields CASSPRTGDSYGYTF.

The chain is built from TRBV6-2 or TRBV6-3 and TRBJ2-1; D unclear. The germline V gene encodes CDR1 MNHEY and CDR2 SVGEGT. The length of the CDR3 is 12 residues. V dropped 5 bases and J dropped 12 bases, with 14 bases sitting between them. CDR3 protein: CASSQTALVQFF. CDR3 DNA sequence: TGTGCCAGCAGTCAAACAGCGCTTGTGCAGTTCTTC.

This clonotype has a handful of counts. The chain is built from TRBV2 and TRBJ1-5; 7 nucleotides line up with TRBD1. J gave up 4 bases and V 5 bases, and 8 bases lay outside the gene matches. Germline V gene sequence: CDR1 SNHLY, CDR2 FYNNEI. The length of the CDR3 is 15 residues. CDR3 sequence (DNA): TGTGCCAGCAGTATGGGGACAGTCCAGAATCAGCCCCAGCATTTT. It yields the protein CASSMGTVQNQPQHF.

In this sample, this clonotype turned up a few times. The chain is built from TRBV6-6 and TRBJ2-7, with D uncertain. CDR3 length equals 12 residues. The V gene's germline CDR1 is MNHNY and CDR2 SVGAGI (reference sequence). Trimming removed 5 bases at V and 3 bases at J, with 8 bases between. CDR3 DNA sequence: TGTGCCAGCAGTCCGCAGTACTACGAGCAGTACTTC. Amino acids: CASSPQYYEQYF.

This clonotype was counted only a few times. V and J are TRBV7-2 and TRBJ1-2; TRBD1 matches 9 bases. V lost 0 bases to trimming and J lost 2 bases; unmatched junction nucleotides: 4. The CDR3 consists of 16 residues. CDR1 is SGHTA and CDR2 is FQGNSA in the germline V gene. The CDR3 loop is CASSLAAGTGNYGYTF. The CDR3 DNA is TGTGCCAGCAGCTTAGCGGCTGGGACAGGGAACTATGGCTACACCTTC.

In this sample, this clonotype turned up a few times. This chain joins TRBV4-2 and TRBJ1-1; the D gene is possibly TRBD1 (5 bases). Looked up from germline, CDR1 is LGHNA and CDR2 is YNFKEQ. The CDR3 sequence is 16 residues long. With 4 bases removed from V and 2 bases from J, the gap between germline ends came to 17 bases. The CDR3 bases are TGTGCCAGCAGCCCCTACTCGGGGCGGACCAACACTGAAGCTTTCTTT. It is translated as CASSPYSGRTNTEAFF.

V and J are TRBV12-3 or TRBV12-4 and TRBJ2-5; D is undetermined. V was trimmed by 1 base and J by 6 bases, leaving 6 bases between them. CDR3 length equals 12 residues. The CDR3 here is CASSLGWKTQYF. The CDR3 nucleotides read TGTGCCAGCAGTTTAGGGTGGAAGACCCAGTACTTC.

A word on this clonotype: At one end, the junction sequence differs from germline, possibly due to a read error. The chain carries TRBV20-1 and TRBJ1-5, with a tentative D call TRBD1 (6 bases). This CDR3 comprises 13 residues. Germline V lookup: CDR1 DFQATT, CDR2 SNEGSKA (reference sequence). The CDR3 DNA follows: TGCAGTGCCAGAGGGGGGGTGAATCAGCCCCAGCATTTT. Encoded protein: CSARGGVNQPQHF.